The 12 T cell receptor beta chains given below trace back to one sample, sequenced in a study of blood T cell repertoires in COVID-19. Sequencing used immunoSEQ multiplex PCR; TCRdb keeps in-frame clones, though not all of them. This table holds about 170,000 clones, about 80% found once. Sequencing was carried out using peripheral blood. Receptors originate from a human donor with acute or convalescent COVID-19. The donor label of this sample is uncertain.

The V gene is TRBV4-1, the J gene TRBJ2-2; 8 positions match TRBD2. The ends lost 0 bases at V and 7 bases at J; junction bases unmatched: 13. Germline lookup yields CDR1 MGHRA and CDR2 YSYEKL. This CDR3 has 18 amino acids. CDR3 bases: TGCGCCAGCAGCCAAGATAAAGCGCTAGCGGGCCGGGGCGGGGAGCTGTTTTTT. As protein: CASSQDKALAGRGGELFF.

The chain employs TRBV27 and TRBJ1-1, with 9 bases identical to TRBD1. CDR3 size: 16 residues. Germline V lookup: CDR1 MNHEY, CDR2 SMNVEV (reference sequence). The trim removed 4 bases at V and 3 bases at J, leaving 9 bases unmatched. DNA for the CDR3: TGTGCCAGCAGTTCCATGGGACAGGGAGGATACACTGAAGCTTTCTTT. It is translated as CASSSMGQGGYTEAFF.

J is TRBJ2-1 and V is TRBV27; 15 bases align to TRBD2. The CDR3 has 15 residues. Germline CDR1 reads MNHEY; CDR2 reads SMNVEV (reference sequence). The V and J ends lost 6 bases and 10 bases, in that order; junction bases with no gene match: 7. The CDR3 here is CASRKPGLAGGEQFF. CDR3 DNA: TGTGCCAGCAGAAAACCGGGACTAGCGGGAGGAGAGCAGTTCTTC.

This rearrangement joins TRBV9 to TRBJ1-3; D is unresolved. Trimming left V 4 bases short and J 0 bases short, with 8 bases between. CDR3 size: 14 residues. Germline V gives CDR1 SGDLS, CDR2 YYNGEE. The CDR3 is CASSPDNSGNTIYF. For the CDR3, the DNA is TGTGCCAGCAGCCCTGACAACTCTGGAAACACCATATATTTT.

V usage is TRBV14 and J usage is TRBJ1-2, with D unclear. The ends were cut back, 2 bases at V and 4 bases at J, with 8 bases in the middle. The CDR3 is made up of 13 amino acids. The germline CDR1 and CDR2 sequences are SGHDN and FVKESK. The CDR3 loop is CASSQPPGYGYTF. The CDR3 DNA sequence: TGTGCCAGCAGCCAACCCCCAGGCTATGGCTACACCTTC.

The V and J genes are TRBV2 and TRBJ2-3; 7 bases match TRBD1. Trimming cost V 5 bases and J 3 bases; bases outside gene matches: 8. The CDR3 covers 15 residues. Germline CDR1 SNHLY, CDR2 FYNNEI. The CDR3 nucleotides read TGTGCCAGCAGTCCCCGGGACAGAAATACAGATACGCAGTATTTT. It yields the protein CASSPRDRNTDTQYF.

A word on this clone: The junction shows a germline mismatch at one end, possibly a read error. The J gene is TRBJ1-1, the V gene TRBV18; D is unresolved. This CDR3 has 13 amino acids. From germline, CDR1 is KGHSH and CDR2 LQKENI. This CDR3 reads CASSPQPNTEAFF. The DNA of the CDR3 is TGTGCCAGCTCCCCACAGCCGAACACTGAAGCTTTCTTT.

V and J are TRBV30 and TRBJ2-7; 11 bases match TRBD2. The germline CDR1 and CDR2 sequences are GTSNPN and SVGIG (reference sequence). The V and J ends lost 4 bases and 0 bases, in that order; junction bases with no gene match: 5. The CDR3 is 15 amino acids. This chain's CDR3 is CAWNRGTSGSYEQYF. CDR3 DNA sequence: TGTGCCTGGAATCGGGGGACTAGCGGCTCCTACGAGCAGTACTTC.

This clone was picked up one time. The chain has TRBV6-2 or TRBV6-3 and TRBJ2-7, with a tentative D call TRBD1 (6 bases). Germline-derived CDR1 and CDR2 are MNHEY and SVGEGT. Deletions cut 0 bases from V and 2 bases from J, with 11 bases between. CDR3 size: 15 residues. The CDR3 region has the DNA TGTGCCAGCAGTTACTCCGACAGGTCCACCTACGAGCAGTACTTC. Translation gives CASSYSDRSTYEQYF.

The chain recombines TRBV19 with TRBJ1-6; D ambiguous. Germline CDR1 reads LNHDA; CDR2 reads SQIVND (reference sequence). CDR3 length equals 12 residues. V was clipped by 7 bases and J by 10 bases, with 11 bases between them. The CDR3 sequence: CASNAGRSPLHF. CDR3 DNA sequence: TGTGCCAGTAACGCAGGCCGATCACCCCTCCACTTT.

The chain uses TRBV5-1 and TRBJ1-1; tentative D call: TRBD1 (5 bases). Germline CDR1 SGHRS, CDR2 YFSETQ. V was trimmed by 5 bases and J by 1 base, leaving 9 bases between them. This CDR3 is built from 13 residues. CDR3 amino acids: CASRPDRNTEAFF. The CDR3 coding sequence is TGCGCCAGCAGACCAGACAGGAACACTGAAGCTTTCTTT.

This chain links TRBV19 with TRBJ1-2; D gene unclear. Germline V gives CDR1 LNHDA, CDR2 SQIVND (reference sequence). The CDR3 consists of 13 residues. The V end was cut by 3 bases, the J end by 2 bases, with 7 bases between. In DNA form, the CDR3 reads TGTGCCAGTAGTATTTGGGCAAACTATGGCTACACCTTC. This codes for CASSIWANYGYTF.